This TCR beta chain was found in a study of T cell clonotyping in hematopoietic cell transplantation (dated by TCRdb to about 2021). Regarding the study in general: A total of more than 130 blood samples were collected in the study from a few dozen consecutive transplant recipients and their related donors. Recruitment of patients was conducted between September 2015 and 2017, and follow-up was continued until September 2020 or death. General findings and caveats noted by the study authors: Just a small fraction of recipient repertoires overlapped with donor repertoires, and more than 95% appeared de novo at the given depth. The sample size was limited, and because cells were not sorted, the contributions of CD4 and CD8 repertoires could not be separated. Broader TCR repertoire diversity after transplant was predicted by Inverse Simpson Index values from donors and from recipients before transplant. Recipient TCR diversity fell after transplant, with pathologically expanded clonotypes rising progressively from day 30 to day 180.

Concerning this clone: Its antigen remains unidentified. Base-call qualities are not available, and no considerably larger clone is one nucleotide away.

Blood samples for TCR beta sequencing were provided by related transplant donors. Nuclei Lysis Solution was used to extract genomic DNA from fresh or cryopreserved unfractionated peripheral blood mononuclear cells. The immunoSEQ assay, a bias-controlled multiplex PCR using V- and J-specific primers, was used to amplify TCR beta CDR3 regions from genomic DNA. In a second PCR step, the CDR3 amplicons were tagged with a proprietary barcode plus Illumina adapter sequences. An Illumina MiSeq instrument was used to sequence the CDR3 libraries. As for how the authors treated the data: immunoSEQ Analyzer 3.0 was used for export and quality control, with R Bioconductor and Immunarch used for downstream analyses. Repertoire metrics were calculated using only productive rearrangements within the normalized downsampled data set. Clonotypes larger than 5 templates in the normalized cohort were defined as pathologically expanded. The Inverse Simpson Index served as the measure of repertoire diversity. To capture all clonotypes, CMV-specificity analyses were performed on the non-normalized data set. TCRdb limited this immuneACCESS table to in-frame rearrangements with V and J called. A share of clones is missing; checked studies link under half to unresolved V genes, and the rest is unexplained. V and J calls and clone size are given by that table; D and trimming were obtained from the DNA. The sample table contains approximately 30,000 clones; only one count was recorded for roughly 95% of them. The ten top clones hold approximately 1.5% of the sample.

Inclusive of the bounding cysteine and phenylalanine, the CDR3 is 11 residues long. Only the CDR3 part of the read is kept: 33 bases, read in frame from the first base. From a lookup of the germline V gene (reference sequence), CDR1 and CDR2 are DFQATT and SNEGSKA. Trimming takes 6 bases from V and 5 bases from J, and the germline ends sit 10 bases apart. The origin of this receptor is a man over 45 in good health. Some clones in this sample may be carry-over from other donors' samples. The sequenced material came from peripheral blood mononuclear cells. The rearrangement combines TRBV20-1 with TRBJ1-2, with the D segment identity uncertain. The sequenced DNA: TGCAGTGCCGCAACCTCATATGGCTACACCTTC. Translated, it gives CSAATSYGYTF.